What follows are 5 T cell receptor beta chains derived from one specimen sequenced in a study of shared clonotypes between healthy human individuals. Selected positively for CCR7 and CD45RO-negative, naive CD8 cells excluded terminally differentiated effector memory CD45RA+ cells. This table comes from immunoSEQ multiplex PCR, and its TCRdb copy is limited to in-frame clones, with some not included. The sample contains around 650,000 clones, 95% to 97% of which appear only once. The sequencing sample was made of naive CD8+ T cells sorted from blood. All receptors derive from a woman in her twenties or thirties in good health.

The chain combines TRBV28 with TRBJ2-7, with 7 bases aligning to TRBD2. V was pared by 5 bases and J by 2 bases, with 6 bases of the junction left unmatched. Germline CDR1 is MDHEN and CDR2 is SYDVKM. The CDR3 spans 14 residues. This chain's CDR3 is CASSPGTTPYEQYF. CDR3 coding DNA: TGTGCCAGCAGTCCGGGGACTACCCCCTACGAGCAGTACTTC. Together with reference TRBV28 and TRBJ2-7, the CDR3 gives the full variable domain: DVKVTQSSRYLVKRTGEKVFLECVQDMDHENMFWYRQDPGLGLRLIYFSYDVKMKEKGDIPEGYSVSREKKERFSLILESASTNQTSMYLCASSPGTTPYEQYFGPGTRLTVT.

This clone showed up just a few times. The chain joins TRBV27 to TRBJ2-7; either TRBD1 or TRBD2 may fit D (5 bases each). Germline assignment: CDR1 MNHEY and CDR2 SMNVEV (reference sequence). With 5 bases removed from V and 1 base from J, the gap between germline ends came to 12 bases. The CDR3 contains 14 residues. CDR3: CASSPRDGSYEQYF. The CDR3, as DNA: TGTGCCAGCAGTCCGAGGGACGGATCCTACGAGCAGTACTTC.

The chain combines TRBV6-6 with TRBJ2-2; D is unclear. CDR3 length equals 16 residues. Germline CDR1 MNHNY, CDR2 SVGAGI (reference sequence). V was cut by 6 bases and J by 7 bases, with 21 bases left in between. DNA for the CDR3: TGTGCCAGCAGGGATTATACCGGAGCGCGAGGCGGGGAGCTGTTTTTT. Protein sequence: CASRDYTGARGGELFF.

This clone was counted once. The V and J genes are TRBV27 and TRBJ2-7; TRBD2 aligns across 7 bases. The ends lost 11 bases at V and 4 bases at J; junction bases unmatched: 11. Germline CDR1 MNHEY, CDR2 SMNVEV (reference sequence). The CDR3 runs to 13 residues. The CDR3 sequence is CAAGGSGFYEQYF. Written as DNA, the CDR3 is TGTGCCGCCGGGGGGAGTGGGTTTTACGAGCAGTACTTC.

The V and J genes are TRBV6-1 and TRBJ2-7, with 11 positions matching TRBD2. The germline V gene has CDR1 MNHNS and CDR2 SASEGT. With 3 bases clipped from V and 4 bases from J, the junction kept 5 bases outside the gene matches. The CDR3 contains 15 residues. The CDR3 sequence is CASSDLAGGSYEQYF. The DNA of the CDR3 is TGTGCCAGCAGTGACCTAGCGGGAGGAAGTTACGAGCAGTACTTC.